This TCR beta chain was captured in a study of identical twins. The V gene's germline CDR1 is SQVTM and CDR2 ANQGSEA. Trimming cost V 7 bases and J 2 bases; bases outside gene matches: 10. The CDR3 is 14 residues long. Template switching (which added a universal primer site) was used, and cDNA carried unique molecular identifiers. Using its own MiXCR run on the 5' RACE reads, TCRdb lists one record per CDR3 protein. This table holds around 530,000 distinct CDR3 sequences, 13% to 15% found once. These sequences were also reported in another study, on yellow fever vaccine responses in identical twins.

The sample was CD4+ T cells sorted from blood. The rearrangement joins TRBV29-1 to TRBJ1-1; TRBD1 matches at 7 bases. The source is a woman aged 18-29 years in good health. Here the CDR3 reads CSDRDSKSNTEAFF. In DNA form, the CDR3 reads TGCAGCGACCGGGACAGCAAGTCCAACACTGAAGCTTTCTTT.